The present entry profiles one T cell receptor (beta chain) with its context. Antigen: not known. The CDR3 is made up of 15 amino acids. Losses at the gene ends were 1 base for V and 2 bases for J; bases not matched to a gene: 3. Looked up from germline, CDR1 is DFQATT and CDR2 is SNEGSKA (reference sequence). This sample was taken from a study of metastatic and nonmetastatic thyroid tumors. Across the study: Repertoires were compared across blood and tumor or nodule tissue from malignant and benign thyroid patients. Broader study findings: Versus benign nodules, malignant thyroid tumors reportedly had significantly higher TCR beta diversity, in blood and tumor.

All patients were untreated before thyroid surgery. The authors' processing: CDR3 differences across clinicopathological groups were used to build a distant-metastasis classifier for papillary thyroid cancer. MiXCR reprocessed the PCR reads for TCRdb. The V and J calls follow TCRdb's processing rather than the paper's. Of fewer than 45,000 clones in the sample, 20% were seen once. Sequencing was done on a sample of blood. This TCR derives from a female donor with papillary thyroid cancer or a benign thyroid nodule (not recorded which). Some clones in this sample may be carry-over from other donors' samples. The chain recombines TRBV20-1 with TRBJ2-3; 10 positions match TRBD2. The CDR3 DNA reads as TGCAGTGCTAGAGCCGGGACTAGCGCCACAGATACGCAGTATTTT. Translated, it gives CSARAGTSATDTQYF.